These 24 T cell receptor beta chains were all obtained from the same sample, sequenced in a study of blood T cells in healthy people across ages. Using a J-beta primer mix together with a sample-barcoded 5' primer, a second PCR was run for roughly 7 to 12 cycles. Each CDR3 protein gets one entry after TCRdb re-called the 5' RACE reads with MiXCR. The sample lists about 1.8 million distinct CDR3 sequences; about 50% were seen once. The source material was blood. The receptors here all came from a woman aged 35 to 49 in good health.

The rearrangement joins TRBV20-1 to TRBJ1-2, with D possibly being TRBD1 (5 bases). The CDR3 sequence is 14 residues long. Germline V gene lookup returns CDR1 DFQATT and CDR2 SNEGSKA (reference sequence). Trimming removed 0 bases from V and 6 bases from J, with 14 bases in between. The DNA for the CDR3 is TGCAGTGCTAGAGAACGGGGGTACGGGGATGGCTACACCTTC. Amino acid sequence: CSARERGYGDGYTF.

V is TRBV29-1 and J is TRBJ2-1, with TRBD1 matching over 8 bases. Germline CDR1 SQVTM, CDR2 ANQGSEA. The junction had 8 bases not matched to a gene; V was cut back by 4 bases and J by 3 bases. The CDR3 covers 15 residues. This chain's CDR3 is CSVAPRGPNYNEQFF. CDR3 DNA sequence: TGCAGCGTTGCCCCCAGGGGGCCCAACTACAATGAGCAGTTCTTC.

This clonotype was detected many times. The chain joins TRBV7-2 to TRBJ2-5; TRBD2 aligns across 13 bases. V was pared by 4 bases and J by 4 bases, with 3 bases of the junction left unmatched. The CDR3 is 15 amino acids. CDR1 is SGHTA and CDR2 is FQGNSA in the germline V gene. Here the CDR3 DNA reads TGTGCCAGCAGCTCACTAGCGGGGGGGCTAGAGACCCAGTACTTC. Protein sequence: CASSSLAGGLETQYF.

CDR3 protein: CASSLVQRNNEQFF. The CDR3 coding sequence is TGCGCCAGCAGCTTGGTACAGAGAAACAATGAGCAGTTCTTC. This chain links TRBV5-1 with TRBJ2-1; no firm D call. Between the trimmed V and J ends, which lost 0 bases and 5 bases, there was a span of 9 bases. The CDR3 contains 14 residues. Germline V gene lookup returns CDR1 SGHRS and CDR2 YFSETQ.

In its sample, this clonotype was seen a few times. In DNA, the CDR3 is TGTGCCAGCACCGAGGGACAGGGGAGGCTTAACTATGGCTACACCTTC. Protein: CASTEGQGRLNYGYTF. The chain has TRBV12-3 or TRBV12-4 and TRBJ1-2; 10 bases are a match to TRBD1. The CDR3 consists of 16 residues. The ends lost 7 bases at V and 1 base at J; junction bases unmatched: 9.

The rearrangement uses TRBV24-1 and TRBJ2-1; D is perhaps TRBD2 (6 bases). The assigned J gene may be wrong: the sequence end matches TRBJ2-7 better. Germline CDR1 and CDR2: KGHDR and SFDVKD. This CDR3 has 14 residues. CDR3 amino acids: CATSELGGRNEQYF. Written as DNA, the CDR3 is TGTGCCACCAGTGAGCTGGGGGGACGCAATGAGCAGTACTTC.

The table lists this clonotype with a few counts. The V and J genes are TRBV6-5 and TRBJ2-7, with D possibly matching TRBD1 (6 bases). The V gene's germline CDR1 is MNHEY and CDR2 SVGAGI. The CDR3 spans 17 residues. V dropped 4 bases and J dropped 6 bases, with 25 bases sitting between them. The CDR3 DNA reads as TGTGCCAGCAGTTTCGTACGGGACACTCATCGAAGGGGCGAGCAGTACTTC. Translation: CASSFVRDTHRRGEQYF.

The CDR3 DNA sequence: TGTGCCAGCAGTTTGAGTAGGGGTGAAAAACTGTTTTTT. It translates to CASSLSRGEKLFF. V usage is TRBV27 and J usage is TRBJ1-4; D perhaps matches TRBD1 (5 bases). Germline V CDR1 and CDR2: MNHEY, SMNVEV (reference sequence). V shed 3 bases and J shed 7 bases, with 9 bases lying between them. CDR3 length equals 13 residues.

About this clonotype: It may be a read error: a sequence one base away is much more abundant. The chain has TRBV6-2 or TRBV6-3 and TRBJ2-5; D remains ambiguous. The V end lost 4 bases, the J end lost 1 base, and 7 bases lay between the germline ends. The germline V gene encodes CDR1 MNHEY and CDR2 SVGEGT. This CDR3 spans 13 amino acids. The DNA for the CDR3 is TGTGCCAGCAGTTTGGTGATCCAAGAGACCCAGTACTTC. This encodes CASSLVIQETQYF.

This CDR3 is CASSKGPGQPSYEQYF. CDR3 bases: TGTGCCAGCAGCAAAGGGCCGGGACAACCATCCTACGAGCAGTACTTC. V usage is TRBV21-1 and J usage is TRBJ2-7; TRBD1 is taken as the D call from the table, unchecked against the DNA. TRBV21-1 is listed as a pseudogene. The CDR3 is made up of 16 amino acids.

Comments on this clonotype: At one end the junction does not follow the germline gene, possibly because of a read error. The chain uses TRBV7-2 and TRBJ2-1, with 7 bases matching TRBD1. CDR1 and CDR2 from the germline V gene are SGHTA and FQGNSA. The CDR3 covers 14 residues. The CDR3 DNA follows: TGTGCCAGCAGCTTAGGGACAGGCTACAATAAGCAGTTCTTC. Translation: CASSLGTGYNKQFF.

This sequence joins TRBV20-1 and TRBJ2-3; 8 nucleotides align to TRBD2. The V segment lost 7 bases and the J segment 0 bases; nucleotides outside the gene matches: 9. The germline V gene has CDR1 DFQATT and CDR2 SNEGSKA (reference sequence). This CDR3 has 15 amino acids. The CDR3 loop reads CSVKSGGTSTDTQYF. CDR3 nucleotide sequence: TGCAGTGTCAAATCGGGGGGGACAAGCACAGATACGCAGTATTTT.

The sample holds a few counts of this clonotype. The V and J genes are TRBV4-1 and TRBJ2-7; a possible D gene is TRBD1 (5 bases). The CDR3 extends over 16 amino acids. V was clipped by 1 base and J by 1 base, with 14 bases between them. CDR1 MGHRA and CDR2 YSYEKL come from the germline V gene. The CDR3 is CASSQGQGPGSYEQYF. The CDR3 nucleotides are TGCGCCAGCAGCCAAGGCCAGGGTCCAGGTTCCTACGAGCAGTACTTC.

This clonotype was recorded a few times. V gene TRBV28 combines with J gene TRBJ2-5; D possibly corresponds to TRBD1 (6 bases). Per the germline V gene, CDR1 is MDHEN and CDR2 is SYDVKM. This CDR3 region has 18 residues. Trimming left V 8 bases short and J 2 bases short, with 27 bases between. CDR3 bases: TGTGCCAGCGGGACAAGAGTTTGGAGACAGACCCTTCAAGAGACCCAGTACTTC. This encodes CASGTRVWRQTLQETQYF.

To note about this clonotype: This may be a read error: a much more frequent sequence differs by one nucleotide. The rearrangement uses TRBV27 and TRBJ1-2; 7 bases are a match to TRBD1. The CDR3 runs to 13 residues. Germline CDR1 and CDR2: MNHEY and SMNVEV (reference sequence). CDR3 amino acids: CASSLGTDYGHTF. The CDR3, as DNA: TGTGCCAGCAGTTTGGGGACAGACTATGGCCACACCTTC.

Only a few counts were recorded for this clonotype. DNA of the CDR3: TGTGCCAGTAGTATAGCGGGGGGGTCATACAATGAGCAGTACTTC. Protein sequence: CASSIAGGSYNEQYF. V usage is TRBV19 and J usage is TRBJ2-1; 8 positions match TRBD2. The J call is uncertain, as TRBJ2-7 better fits the DNA end. CDR1 is LNHDA, CDR2 SQIVND, per germline (reference sequence). The CDR3 sequence is 15 residues long.

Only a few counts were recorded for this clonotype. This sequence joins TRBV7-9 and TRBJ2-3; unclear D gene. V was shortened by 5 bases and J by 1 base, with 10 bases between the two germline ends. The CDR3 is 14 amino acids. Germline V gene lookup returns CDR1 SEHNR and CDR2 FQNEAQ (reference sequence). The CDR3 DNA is TGTGCCAGCAGCCCGCCCGTGGGCACAGATACGCAGTATTTT. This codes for CASSPPVGTDTQYF. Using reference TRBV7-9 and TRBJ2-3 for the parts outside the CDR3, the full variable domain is DTGVSQNPRHKITKRGQNVTFRCDPISEHNRLYWYRQTLGQGPEFLTYFQNEAQLEKSRLLSDRFSAERPKGSFSTLEIQRTEQGDSAMYLCASSPPVGTDTQYFGPGTRLTVL.

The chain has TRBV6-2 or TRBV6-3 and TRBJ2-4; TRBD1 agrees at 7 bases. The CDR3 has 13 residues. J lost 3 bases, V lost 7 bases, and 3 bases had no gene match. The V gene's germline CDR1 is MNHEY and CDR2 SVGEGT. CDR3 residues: CASKGADKNIQYF. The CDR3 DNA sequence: TGTGCCAGCAAGGGGGCCGACAAAAACATTCAGTACTTC.

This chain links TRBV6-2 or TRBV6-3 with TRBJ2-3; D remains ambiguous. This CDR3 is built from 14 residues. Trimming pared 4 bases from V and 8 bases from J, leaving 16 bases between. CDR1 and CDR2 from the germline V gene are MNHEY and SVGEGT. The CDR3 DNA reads TGTGCCAGCAGTTGCGATGGCGCGGCCTCTACGCAGTATTTT. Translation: CASSCDGAASTQYF.

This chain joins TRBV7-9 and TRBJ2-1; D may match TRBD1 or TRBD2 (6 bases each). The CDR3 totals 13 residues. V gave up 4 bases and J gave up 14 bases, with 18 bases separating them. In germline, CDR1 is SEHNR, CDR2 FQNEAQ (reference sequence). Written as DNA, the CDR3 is TGTGCCAGCAGCTCAGATATAGGGGGAGGAGAGTTCTTC. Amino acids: CASSSDIGGGEFF. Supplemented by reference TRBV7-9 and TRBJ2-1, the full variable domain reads DTGVSQNPRHKITKRGQNVTFRCDPISEHNRLYWYRQTLGQGPEFLTYFQNEAQLEKSRLLSDRFSAERPKGSFSTLEIQRTEQGDSAMYLCASSSDIGGGEFFGPGTRLTVL.

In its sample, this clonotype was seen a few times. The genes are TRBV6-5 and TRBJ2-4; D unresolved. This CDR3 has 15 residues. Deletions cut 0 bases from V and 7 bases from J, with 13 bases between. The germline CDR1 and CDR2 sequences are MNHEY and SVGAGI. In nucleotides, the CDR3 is TGTGCCAGCAGTTACTCAGAAGGTTTCATGAACATTCAGTACTTC. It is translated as CASSYSEGFMNIQYF.

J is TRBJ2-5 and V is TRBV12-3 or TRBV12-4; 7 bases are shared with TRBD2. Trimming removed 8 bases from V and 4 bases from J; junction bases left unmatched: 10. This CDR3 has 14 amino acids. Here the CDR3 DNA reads TGTGCCAGCGCCATGGGAGGGGTGAGAGAGACCCAGTACTTC. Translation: CASAMGGVRETQYF.

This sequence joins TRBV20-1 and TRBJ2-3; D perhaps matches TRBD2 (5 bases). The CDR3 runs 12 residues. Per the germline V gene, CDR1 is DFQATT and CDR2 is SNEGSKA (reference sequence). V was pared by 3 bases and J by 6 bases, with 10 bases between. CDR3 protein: CSASVSGDTQYF. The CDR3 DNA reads TGCAGTGCTAGTGTCTCGGGGGATACGCAGTATTTT.

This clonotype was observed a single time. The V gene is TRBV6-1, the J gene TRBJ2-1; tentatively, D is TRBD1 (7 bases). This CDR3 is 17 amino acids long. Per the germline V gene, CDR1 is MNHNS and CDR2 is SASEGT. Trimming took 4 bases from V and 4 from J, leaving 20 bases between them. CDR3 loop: CASSGTGQLGGYNEQFF. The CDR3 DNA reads TGTGCCAGCAGTGGGACAGGACAGCTAGGAGGGTACAATGAGCAGTTCTTC.